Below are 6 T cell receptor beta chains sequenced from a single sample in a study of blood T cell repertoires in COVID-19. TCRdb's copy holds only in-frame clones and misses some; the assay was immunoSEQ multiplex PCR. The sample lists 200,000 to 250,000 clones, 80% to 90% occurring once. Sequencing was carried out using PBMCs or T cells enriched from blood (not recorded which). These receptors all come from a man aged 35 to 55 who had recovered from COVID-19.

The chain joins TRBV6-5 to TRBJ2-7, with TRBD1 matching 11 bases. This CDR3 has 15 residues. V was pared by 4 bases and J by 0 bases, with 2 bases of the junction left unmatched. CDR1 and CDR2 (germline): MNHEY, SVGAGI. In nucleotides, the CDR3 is TGTGCCAGCAGTTCCGGGACAGGGGGCTCCTACGAGCAGTACTTC. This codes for CASSSGTGGSYEQYF.

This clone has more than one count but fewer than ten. The CDR3 spells CASGLALRSGLPYEQYF. The CDR3 region has the DNA TGTGCTAGTGGTTTGGCCCTGCGAAGCGGCCTACCCTACGAGCAGTACTTC. The chain recombines TRBV12-5 with TRBJ2-7, with a tentative D call TRBD2 (5 bases). The CDR3 spans 17 residues. Trimming took 1 base from V and 2 from J, leaving 18 bases between them. Germline V lookup: CDR1 LGHNT, CDR2 FRNRAP. Combining the CDR3 with reference TRBV12-5 and TRBJ2-7 gives the whole variable domain DARVTQTPRHKVTEMGQEVTMRCQPILGHNTVFWYRQTMMQGLELLAYFRNRAPLDDSGMPKDRFSAEMPDATLATLKIQPSEPRDSAVYFCASGLALRSGLPYEQYFGPGTRLTVT.

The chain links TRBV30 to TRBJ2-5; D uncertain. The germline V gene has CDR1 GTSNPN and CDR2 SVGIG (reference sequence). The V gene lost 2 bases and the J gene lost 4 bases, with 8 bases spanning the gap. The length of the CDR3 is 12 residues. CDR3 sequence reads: CAWSLTIETQYF. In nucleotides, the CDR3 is TGTGCCTGGAGTCTAACCATAGAGACCCAGTACTTC.

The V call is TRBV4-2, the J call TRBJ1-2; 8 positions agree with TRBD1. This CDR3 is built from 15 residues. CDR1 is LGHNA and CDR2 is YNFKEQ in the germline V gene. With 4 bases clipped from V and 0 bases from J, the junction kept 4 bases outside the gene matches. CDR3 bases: TGTGCCAGCAGCCGTGGACAGGGAGCTAACTATGGCTACACCTTC. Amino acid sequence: CASSRGQGANYGYTF.

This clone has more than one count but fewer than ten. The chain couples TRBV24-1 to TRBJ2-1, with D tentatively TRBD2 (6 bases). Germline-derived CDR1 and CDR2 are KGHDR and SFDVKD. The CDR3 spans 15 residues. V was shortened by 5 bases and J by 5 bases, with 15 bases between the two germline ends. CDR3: CATSGGGIGNNEQFF. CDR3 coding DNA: TGTGCCACCAGTGGTGGCGGGATCGGGAACAATGAGCAGTTCTTC.

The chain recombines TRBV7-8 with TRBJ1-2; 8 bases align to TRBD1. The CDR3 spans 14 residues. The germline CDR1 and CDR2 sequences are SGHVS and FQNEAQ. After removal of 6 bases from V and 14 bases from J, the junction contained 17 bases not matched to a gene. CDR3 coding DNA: TGTGCCAGCAGTTCTTCCGACAGGGGCGATCGTTGGACCTTC. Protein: CASSSSDRGDRWTF.